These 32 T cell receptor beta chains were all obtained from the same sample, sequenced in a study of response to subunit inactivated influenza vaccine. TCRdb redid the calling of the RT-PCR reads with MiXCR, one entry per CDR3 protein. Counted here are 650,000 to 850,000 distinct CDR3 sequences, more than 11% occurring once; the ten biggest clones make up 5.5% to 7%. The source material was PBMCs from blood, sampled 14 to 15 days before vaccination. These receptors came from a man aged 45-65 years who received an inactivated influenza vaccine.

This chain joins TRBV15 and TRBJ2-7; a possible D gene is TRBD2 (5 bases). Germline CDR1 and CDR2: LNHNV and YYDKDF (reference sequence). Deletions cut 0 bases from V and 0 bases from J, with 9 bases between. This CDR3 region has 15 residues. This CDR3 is CATSRDAGLSYEQYF. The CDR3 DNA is TGTGCCACCAGCAGAGATGCGGGCCTCTCCTACGAGCAGTACTTC.

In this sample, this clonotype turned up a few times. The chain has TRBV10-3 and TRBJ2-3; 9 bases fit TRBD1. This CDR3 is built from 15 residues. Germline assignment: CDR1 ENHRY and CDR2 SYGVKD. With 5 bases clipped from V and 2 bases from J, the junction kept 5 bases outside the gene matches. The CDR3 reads CAISRQGVDTDTQYF. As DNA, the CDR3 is TGTGCCATCAGTAGACAGGGGGTAGACACAGATACGCAGTATTTT.

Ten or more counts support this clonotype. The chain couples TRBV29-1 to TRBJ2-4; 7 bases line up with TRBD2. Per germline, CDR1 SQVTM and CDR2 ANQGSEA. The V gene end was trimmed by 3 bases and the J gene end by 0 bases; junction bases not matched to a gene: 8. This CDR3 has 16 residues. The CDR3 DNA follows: TGCAGCGTTGACATCCCGGGGAGGGGAGCCAAAAACATTCAGTACTTC. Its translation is CSVDIPGRGAKNIQYF.

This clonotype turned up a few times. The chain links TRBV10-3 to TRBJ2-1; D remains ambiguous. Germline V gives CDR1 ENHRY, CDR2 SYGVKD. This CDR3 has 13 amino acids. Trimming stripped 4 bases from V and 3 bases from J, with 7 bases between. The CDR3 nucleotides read TGTGCCATCAGTGCCTACGGCTACAATGAGCAGTTCTTC. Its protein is CAISAYGYNEQFF.

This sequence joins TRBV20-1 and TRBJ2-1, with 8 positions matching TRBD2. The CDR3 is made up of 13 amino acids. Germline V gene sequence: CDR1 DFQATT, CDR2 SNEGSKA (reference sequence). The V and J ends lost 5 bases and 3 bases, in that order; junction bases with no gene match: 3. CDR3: CSARRGVYNEQFF. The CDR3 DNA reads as TGCAGTGCTCGGCGGGGGGTCTACAATGAGCAGTTCTTC.

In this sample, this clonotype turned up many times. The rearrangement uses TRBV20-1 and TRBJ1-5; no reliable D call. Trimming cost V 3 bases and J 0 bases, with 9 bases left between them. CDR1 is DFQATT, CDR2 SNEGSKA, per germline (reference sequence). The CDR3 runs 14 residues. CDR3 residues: CSARFRGSNQPQHF. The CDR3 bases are TGCAGTGCTAGGTTCCGGGGTAGCAATCAGCCCCAGCATTTT.

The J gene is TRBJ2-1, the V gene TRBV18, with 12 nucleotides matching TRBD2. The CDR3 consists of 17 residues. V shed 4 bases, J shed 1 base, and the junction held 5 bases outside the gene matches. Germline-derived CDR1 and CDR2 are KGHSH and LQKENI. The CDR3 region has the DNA TGTGCCAGCTCACTCTGGACTAGCGGGACTTCCTACAATGAGCAGTTCTTC. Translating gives CASSLWTSGTSYNEQFF.

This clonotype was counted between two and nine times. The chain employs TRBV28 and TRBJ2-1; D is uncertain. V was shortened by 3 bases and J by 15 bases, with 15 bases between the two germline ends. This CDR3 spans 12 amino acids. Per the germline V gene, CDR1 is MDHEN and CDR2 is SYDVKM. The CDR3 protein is CASSLFGTLPFF. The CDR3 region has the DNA TGTGCCAGCAGTTTGTTCGGTACGCTGCCGTTCTTC.

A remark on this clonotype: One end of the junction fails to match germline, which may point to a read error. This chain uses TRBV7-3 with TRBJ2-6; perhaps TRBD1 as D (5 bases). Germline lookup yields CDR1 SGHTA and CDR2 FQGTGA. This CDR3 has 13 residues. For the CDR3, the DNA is TGTGCCAGCAGCCCTGCTGGGGCCAACGTCCTGTCTTTC. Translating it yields CASSPAGANVLSF.

The CDR3 bases are TGCAGTGCTAGAGATAAGGGGGCAACTTACTATGGCTACACCTTC. Amino acid sequence: CSARDKGATYYGYTF. The genes are TRBV20-1 and TRBJ1-2, with 7 bases lining up with TRBD1. In germline, CDR1 is DFQATT, CDR2 SNEGSKA (reference sequence). The CDR3 runs 15 residues. Trimming at V came to 0 bases and at J to 3 bases, leaving 7 bases not matched to a gene.

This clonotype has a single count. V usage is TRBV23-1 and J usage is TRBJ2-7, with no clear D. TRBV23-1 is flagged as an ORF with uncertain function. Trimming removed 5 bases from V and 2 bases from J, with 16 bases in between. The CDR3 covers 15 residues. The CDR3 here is CASSSWTGSPYEQYF. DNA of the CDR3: TGCGCCAGCAGTTCCTGGACCGGATCACCCTACGAGCAGTACTTC.

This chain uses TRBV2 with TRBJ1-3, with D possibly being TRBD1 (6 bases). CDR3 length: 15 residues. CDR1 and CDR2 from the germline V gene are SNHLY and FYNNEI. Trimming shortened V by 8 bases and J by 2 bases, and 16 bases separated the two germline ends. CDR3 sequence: CASVWETGTGNTIYF. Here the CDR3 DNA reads TGTGCCAGCGTATGGGAAACAGGGACTGGAAACACCATATATTTT.

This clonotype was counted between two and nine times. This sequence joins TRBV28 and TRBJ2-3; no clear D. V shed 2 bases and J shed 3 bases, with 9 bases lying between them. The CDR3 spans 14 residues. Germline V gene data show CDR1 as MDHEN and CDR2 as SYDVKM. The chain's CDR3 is CASSLLVLTDTQYF. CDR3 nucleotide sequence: TGTGCCAGCAGTTTACTAGTCCTGACAGATACGCAGTATTTT.

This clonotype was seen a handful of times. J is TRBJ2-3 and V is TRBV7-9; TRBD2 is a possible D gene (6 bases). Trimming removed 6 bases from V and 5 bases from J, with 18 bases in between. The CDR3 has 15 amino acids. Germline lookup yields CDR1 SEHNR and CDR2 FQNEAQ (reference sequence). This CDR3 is CASSKGPWREDTQYF. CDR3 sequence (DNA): TGTGCCAGCAGTAAGGGCCCTTGGCGGGAAGATACGCAGTATTTT.

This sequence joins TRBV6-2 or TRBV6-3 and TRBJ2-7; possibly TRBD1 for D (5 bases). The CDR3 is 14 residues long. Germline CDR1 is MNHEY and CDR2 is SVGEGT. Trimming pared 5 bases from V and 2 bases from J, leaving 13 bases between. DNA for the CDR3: TGTGCCAGCAGTCCCCGACAGCTTACCTACGAGCAGTACTTC. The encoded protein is CASSPRQLTYEQYF.

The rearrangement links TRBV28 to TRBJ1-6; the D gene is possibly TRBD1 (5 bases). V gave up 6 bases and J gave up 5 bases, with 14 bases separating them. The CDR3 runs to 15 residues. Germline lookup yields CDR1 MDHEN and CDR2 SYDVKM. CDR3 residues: CASRPQGLDNSPLHF. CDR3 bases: TGTGCCAGCAGACCCCAGGGTCTTGATAATTCACCCCTCCACTTT.

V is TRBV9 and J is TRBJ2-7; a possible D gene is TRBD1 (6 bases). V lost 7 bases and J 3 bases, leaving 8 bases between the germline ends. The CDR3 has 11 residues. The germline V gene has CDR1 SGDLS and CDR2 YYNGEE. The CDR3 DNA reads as TGTGCCAGCGGCAGGGGCTACGAGCAGTACTTC. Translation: CASGRGYEQYF.

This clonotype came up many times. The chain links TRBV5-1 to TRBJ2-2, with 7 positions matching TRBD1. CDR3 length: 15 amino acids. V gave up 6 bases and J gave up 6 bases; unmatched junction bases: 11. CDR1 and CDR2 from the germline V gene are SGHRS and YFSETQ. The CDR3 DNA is TGCGCCAGCACGGAATCCACAGGGGCGGCCGGGGAGCTGTTTTTT. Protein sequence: CASTESTGAAGELFF.

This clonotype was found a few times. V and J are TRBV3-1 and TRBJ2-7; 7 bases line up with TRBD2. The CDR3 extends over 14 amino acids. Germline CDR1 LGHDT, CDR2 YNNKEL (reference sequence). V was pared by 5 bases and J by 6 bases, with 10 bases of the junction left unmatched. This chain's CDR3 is CASSTQAGLGEQYF. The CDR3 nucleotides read TGTGCCAGCAGCACGCAAGCGGGGTTAGGCGAGCAGTACTTC.

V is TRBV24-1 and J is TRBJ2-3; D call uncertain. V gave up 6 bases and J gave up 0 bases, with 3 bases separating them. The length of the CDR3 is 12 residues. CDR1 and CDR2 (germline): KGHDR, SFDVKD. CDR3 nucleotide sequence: TGTGCCACCAGTAACAGCACAGATACGCAGTATTTT. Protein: CATSNSTDTQYF.

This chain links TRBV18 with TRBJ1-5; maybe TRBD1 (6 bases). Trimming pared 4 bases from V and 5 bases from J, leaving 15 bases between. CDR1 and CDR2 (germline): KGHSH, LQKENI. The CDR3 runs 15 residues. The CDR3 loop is CASSRNAQGDQPQHF. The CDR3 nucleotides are TGTGCCAGCTCACGAAACGCACAGGGTGATCAGCCCCAGCATTTT. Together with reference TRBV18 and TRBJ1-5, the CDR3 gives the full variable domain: NAGVMQNPRHLVRRRGQEARLRCSPMKGHSHVYWYRQLPEEGLKFMVYLQKENIIDESGMPKERFSAEFPKEGPSILRIQQVVRGDSAAYFCASSRNAQGDQPQHFGDGTRLSIL.

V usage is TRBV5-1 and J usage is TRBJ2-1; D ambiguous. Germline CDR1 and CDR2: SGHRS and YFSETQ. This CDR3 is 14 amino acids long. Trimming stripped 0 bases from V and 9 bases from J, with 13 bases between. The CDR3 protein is CASSLVSESTEQFF. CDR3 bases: TGCGCCAGCAGCTTGGTCTCAGAATCTACTGAGCAGTTCTTC.

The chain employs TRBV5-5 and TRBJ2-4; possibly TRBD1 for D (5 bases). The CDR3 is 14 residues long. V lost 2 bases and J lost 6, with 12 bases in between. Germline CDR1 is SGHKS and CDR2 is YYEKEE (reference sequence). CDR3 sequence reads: CASSFGWGANIQYF. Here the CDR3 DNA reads TGTGCCAGCAGCTTTGGGTGGGGCGCAAACATTCAGTACTTC.

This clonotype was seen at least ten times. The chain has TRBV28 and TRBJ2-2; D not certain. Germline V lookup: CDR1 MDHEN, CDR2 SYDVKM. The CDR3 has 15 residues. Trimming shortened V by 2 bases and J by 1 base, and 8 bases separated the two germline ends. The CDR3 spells CASSLGRRNTGELFF. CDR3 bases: TGTGCCAGCAGTTTAGGTCGCAGGAACACCGGGGAGCTGTTTTTT. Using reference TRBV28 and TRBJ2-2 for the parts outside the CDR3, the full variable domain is DVKVTQSSRYLVKRTGEKVFLECVQDMDHENMFWYRQDPGLGLRLIYFSYDVKMKEKGDIPEGYSVSREKKERFSLILESASTNQTSMYLCASSLGRRNTGELFFGEGSRLTVL.

CDR3 nucleotide sequence: TGTGCCAGCAGCGTATCGCAGGGTGGGAGCTATGGCTACACCTTC. This codes for CASSVSQGGSYGYTF. The chain uses TRBV9 and TRBJ1-2; weak D call: TRBD1 (5 bases). The germline V gene encodes CDR1 SGDLS and CDR2 YYNGEE. The CDR3 totals 15 residues. The V end lost 1 base, the J end lost 4 bases, and 14 bases lay between the germline ends.

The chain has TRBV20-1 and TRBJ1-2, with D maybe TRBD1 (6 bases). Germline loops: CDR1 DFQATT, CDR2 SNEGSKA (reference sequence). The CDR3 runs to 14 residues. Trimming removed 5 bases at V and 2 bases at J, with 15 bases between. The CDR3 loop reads CSAYATDRNYGYTF. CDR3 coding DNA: TGCAGTGCTTACGCTACAGACAGGAACTATGGCTACACCTTC.

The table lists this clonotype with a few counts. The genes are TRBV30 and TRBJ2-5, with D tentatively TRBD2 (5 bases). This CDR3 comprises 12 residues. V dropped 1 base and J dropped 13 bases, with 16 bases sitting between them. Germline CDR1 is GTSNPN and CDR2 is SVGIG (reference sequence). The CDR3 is CAWSELVGNPYF. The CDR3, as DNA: TGTGCCTGGAGTGAACTAGTCGGTAATCCGTACTTC.

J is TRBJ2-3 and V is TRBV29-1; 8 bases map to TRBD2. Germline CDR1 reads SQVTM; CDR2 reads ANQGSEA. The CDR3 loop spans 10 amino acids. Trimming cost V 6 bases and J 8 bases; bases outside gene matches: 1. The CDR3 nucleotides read TGCAGCGTCGGACTAGCTACGCAGTATTTT. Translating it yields CSVGLATQYF.

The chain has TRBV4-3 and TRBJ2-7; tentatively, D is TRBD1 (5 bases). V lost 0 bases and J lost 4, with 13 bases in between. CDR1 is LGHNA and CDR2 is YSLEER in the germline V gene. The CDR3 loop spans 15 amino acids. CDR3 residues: CASSQDSVGPYEQYF. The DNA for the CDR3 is TGCGCCAGCAGCCAAGATAGTGTGGGGCCATACGAGCAGTACTTC.

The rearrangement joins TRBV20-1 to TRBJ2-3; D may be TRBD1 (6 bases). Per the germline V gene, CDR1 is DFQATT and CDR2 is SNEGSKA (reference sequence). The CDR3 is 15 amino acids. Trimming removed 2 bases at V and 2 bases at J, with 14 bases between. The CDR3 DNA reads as TGCAGTGCTAGACCGGGACAAGTCCTCACAGATACGCAGTATTTT. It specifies CSARPGQVLTDTQYF.

Here the CDR3 reads CASKPSFATNEKLFF. The CDR3 DNA is TGTGCCAGCAAACCCTCTTTTGCAACTAATGAAAAACTGTTTTTT. V is TRBV5-5 and J is TRBJ1-4, with D unresolved. V lost 6 bases and J lost 0, with 12 bases in between. Germline-derived CDR1 and CDR2 are SGHKS and YYEKEE (reference sequence). The CDR3 extends over 15 amino acids.

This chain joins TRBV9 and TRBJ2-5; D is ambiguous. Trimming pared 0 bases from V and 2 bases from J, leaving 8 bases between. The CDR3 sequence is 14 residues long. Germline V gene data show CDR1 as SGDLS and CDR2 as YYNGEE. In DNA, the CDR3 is TGTGCCAGCAGCGTAGGGGTAAAACAAGAGACCCAGTACTTC. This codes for CASSVGVKQETQYF.